The source of this T cell receptor beta chain is a study of T cells in Graves' hyperthyroidism and ophthalmopathy. Out of about 10 ml of fresh peripheral blood came the PBMCs. Using RNA transcripts as the source, TCR beta CDR3 regions were amplified. The study used the HTBI primer set for a first-round RT-PCR of the TCR CDR3. TCRdb redid the calling of the multiplex PCR reads with MiXCR, one entry per CDR3 protein. The table records hundreds of thousands of distinct CDR3 sequences, about 38% of them present only once. Notes on the study in general: Within blood appeared most thyroid clonotypes that had expanded above 0.001. The model anticipated ophthalmopathy a median about 7.1 months pre-onset.

Trimming left V 8 bases short and J 0 bases short, with 10 bases between. There are 13 residues in the CDR3. Only a few counts were recorded for this clonotype. The antigen is not known. This receptor was obtained from a man aged 18-30 years with Graves' hyperthyroidism. The sample comprised blood. The chain has TRBV12-3 or TRBV12-4 and TRBJ1-1; no firm D call. The CDR3 region is CASGTVLNTEAFF. The CDR3 DNA is TGTGCCAGCGGTACTGTTTTGAACACTGAAGCTTTCTTT.